Shown below are 17 T cell receptor beta chains from a single sample sequenced in a study of CXCR3-negative and CXCR3-positive naive CD8 T cells. These receptors lack a known antigen. Preparation of TRB cDNA libraries relied on 5' RACE carrying UMI labels. After re-calling the 5' RACE reads, TCRdb lists one entry per CDR3 protein, DNA absent. There are approximately 89,000 distinct CDR3 sequences in the sample, with 0.53% held by the top ten. Overall study findings and caveats: Against CXCR3-negative naive cells, CXCR3-positive naive cells showed more hydrophobic TRB CDR3s.

The material sequenced was naive CXCR3+ CD8+ T cells from blood. Indicated subset: CD45RO-CCR7+CD27+CD95- naive CD8+ T cells expressing CXCR3 (TNR3+). The receptors were sampled from a human donor in good health. Some clones in this sample may be carry-over from other donors' samples.

The chain joins TRBV6-5 to TRBJ2-5. This CDR3 has 15 amino acids. CDR1 is MNHEY and CDR2 is SVGAGI in the germline V gene. The CDR3 here is CASSYVPGTQETQYF.

This chain uses TRBV7-6 with TRBJ2-3; the D call from TCRdb, TRBD2, cannot be confirmed without DNA. Germline values: CDR1 SGHVS, CDR2 FNYEAQ. This CDR3 has 15 amino acids. The chain's CDR3 is CASSPSSGNADTQYF.

The rearrangement joins TRBV30 to TRBJ2-1; absent DNA, TCRdb's TRBD2 call cannot be checked. Germline loops: CDR1 GTSNPN, CDR2 SVGIG (reference sequence). This CDR3 is built from 18 residues. The CDR3 sequence: CAWSVSLTSLIEGDEQFF.

The chain recombines TRBV27 with TRBJ2-5; the D gene TCRdb calls, TRBD2, cannot be checked with no DNA. The CDR3 runs 17 residues. CDR1 is MNHEY and CDR2 is SMNVEV in the germline V gene (reference sequence). The CDR3 is CASSLSSGGFPVTAQYF.

The chain combines TRBV7-9 with TRBJ2-7; as DNA is missing, the TRBD1 call by TCRdb cannot be tested. The CDR3 contains 16 residues. Germline values: CDR1 SEHNR, CDR2 FQNEAQ (reference sequence). The CDR3 spells CASSSPQGAASYEQYF.

The chain joins TRBV9 to TRBJ2-7; TCRdb proposes TRBD2, but this gene call is untestable without DNA. The CDR3 totals 14 residues. CDR1 and CDR2 (germline): SGDLS, YYNGEE. The CDR3 region is CASSGRTSAYEQYF.

This chain joins TRBV9 and TRBJ1-1. CDR1 and CDR2 from the germline V gene are SGDLS and YYNGEE. The CDR3 length is 15 residues. The CDR3 loop is CASSVVDGMNTEAFF.

The rearrangement uses TRBV14 and TRBJ2-4; checking the TCRdb D call of TRBD1 is not possible without DNA. CDR3 length: 17 residues. Looked up from germline, CDR1 is SGHDN and CDR2 is FVKESK. The CDR3 protein is CASSQEGQGPAKNIQYF.

This chain links TRBV28 with TRBJ1-1; TCRdb returns TRBD1, unconfirmable since there is no DNA. The germline V gene has CDR1 MDHEN and CDR2 SYDVKM. The CDR3 sequence is 12 residues long. This chain's CDR3 is CASLGGNPEAFF.

The chain links TRBV15 to TRBJ2-3; TCRdb gives TRBD1 as the D gene, but with no DNA this cannot be confirmed. The CDR3 consists of 15 residues. Germline V CDR1 and CDR2: LNHNV, YYDKDF (reference sequence). The CDR3 protein is CATSRDRWQGDTQYF.

The CDR3 sequence is CASSTGTENTGELFF. V and J are TRBV6-2 or TRBV6-3 and TRBJ2-2; lacking DNA, the TRBD1 call made by TCRdb goes unchecked. The CDR3 loop spans 15 amino acids. CDR1 is MNHEY, CDR2 SVGEGT, per germline.

This rearrangement joins TRBV5-1 to TRBJ2-1; the TCRdb D gene call, TRBD2, has no DNA to confirm it. Germline CDR1 is SGHRS and CDR2 is YFSETQ. CDR3 length: 14 amino acids. The CDR3 is CASSLTGGHNEQFF. The full variable domain, its missing parts supplied by reference TRBV5-1 and TRBJ2-1, is KAGVTQTPRYLIKTRGQQVTLSCSPISGHRSVSWYQQTPGQGLQFLFEYFSETQRNKGNFPGRFSGRQFSNSRSEMNVSTLELGDSALYLCASSLTGGHNEQFFGPGTRLTVL.

The chain uses TRBV6-6 and TRBJ2-1. Germline loops: CDR1 MNHNY, CDR2 SVGAGI (reference sequence). This CDR3 is 16 amino acids long. The CDR3 loop is CASSYSWGESYNEQFF.

The chain combines TRBV7-9 with TRBJ1-5. This CDR3 contains 12 residues. The V gene's germline CDR1 is SEHNR and CDR2 FQNEAQ (reference sequence). The CDR3 loop is CASSFIGQPQHF.

The chain links TRBV20-1 to TRBJ1-6; TCRdb selects TRBD1, and the lack of DNA leaves this call unchecked. Germline lookup yields CDR1 DFQATT and CDR2 SNEGSKA (reference sequence). This CDR3 comprises 15 residues. This CDR3 reads CSASRGLGHNSPLHF.

The chain joins TRBV20-1 to TRBJ1-5; no DNA is available, so the TRBD1 call from TCRdb remains unchecked. CDR3 length: 16 residues. Germline V gene sequence: CDR1 DFQATT, CDR2 SNEGSKA (reference sequence). CDR3 protein: CSAKRPGQGANQPQHF.

This sequence joins TRBV28 and TRBJ2-7; TCRdb designates TRBD2, a call that cannot be tested without DNA. The CDR3 runs 14 residues. Germline-derived CDR1 and CDR2 are MDHEN and SYDVKM. The CDR3 sequence: CASSFGWEGYEQYF. The full variable domain, rest sourced from reference TRBV28 and TRBJ2-7, is DVKVTQSSRYLVKRTGEKVFLECVQDMDHENMFWYRQDPGLGLRLIYFSYDVKMKEKGDIPEGYSVSREKKERFSLILESASTNQTSMYLCASSFGWEGYEQYFGPGTRLTVT.